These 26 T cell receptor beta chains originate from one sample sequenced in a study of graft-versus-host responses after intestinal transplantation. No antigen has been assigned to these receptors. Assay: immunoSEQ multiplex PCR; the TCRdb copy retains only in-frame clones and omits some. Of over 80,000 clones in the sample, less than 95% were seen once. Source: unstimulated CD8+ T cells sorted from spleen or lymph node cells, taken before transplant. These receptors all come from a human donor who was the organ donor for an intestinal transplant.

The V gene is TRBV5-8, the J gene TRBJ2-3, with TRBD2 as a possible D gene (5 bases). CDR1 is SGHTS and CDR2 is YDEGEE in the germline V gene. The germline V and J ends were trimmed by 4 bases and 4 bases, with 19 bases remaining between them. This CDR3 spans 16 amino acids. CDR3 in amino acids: CASSPYKSGPPDTQYF. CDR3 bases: TGTGCCAGCAGCCCGTATAAAAGCGGACCCCCAGATACGCAGTATTTT.

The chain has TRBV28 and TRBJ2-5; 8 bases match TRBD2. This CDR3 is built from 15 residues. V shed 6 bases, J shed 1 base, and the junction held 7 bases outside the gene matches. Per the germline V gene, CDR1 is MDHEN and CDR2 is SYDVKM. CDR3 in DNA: TGTGCCAGCAGAGACGGGGGGGCCCCCCAAGAGACCCAGTACTTC. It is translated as CASRDGGAPQETQYF.

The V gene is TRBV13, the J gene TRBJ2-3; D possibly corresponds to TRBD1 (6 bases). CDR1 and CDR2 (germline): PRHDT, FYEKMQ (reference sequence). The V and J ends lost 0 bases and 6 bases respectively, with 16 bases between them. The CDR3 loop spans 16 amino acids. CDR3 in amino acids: CASSLGFGGQWDTQYF. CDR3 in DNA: TGTGCCAGCAGCTTAGGATTTGGGGGACAATGGGATACGCAGTATTTT.

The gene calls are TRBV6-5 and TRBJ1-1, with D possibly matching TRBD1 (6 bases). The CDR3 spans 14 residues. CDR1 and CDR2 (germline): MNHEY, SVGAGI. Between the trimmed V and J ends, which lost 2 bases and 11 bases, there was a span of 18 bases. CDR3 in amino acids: CASSYPTGLGGAFF. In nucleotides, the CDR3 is TGTGCCAGCAGTTACCCGACAGGACTCGGGGGGGCTTTCTTT.

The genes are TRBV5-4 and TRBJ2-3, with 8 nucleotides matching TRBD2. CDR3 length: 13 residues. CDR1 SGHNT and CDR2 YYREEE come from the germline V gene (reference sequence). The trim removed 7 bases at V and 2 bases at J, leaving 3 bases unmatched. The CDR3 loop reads CASGTSVTDTQYF. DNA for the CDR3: TGTGCCAGCGGGACTAGTGTCACAGATACGCAGTATTTT.

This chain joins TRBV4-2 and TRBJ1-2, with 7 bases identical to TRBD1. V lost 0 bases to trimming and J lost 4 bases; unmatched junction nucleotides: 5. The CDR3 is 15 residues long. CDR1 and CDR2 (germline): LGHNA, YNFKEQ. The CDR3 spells CASSQDHPGGYGYTF. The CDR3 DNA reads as TGTGCCAGCAGCCAAGATCATCCAGGGGGCTATGGCTACACCTTC.

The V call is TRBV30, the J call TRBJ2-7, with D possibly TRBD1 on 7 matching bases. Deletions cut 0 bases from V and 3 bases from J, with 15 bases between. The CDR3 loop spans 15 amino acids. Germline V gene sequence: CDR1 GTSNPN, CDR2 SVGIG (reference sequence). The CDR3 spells CAWSVSPGGHYEQYF. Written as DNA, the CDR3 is TGTGCCTGGAGTGTAAGTCCAGGGGGGCACTACGAGCAGTACTTC.

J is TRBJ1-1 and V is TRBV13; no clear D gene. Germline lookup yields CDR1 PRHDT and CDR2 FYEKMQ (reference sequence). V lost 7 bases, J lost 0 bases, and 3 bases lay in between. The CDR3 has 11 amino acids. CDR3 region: CASIMNTEAFF. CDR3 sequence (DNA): TGTGCCAGCATTATGAACACTGAAGCTTTCTTT.

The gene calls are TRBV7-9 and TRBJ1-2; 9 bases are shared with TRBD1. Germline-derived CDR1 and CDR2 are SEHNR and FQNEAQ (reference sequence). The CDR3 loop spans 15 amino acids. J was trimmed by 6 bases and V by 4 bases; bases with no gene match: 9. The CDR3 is CASSYLTGGADGYTF. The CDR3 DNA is TGTGCCAGCAGCTATCTAACAGGGGGCGCAGATGGCTACACCTTC.

CDR3 bases: TGTGCCAGCAGCCGAATACAAGCGGGAGAGGGGGAGACCCAGTACTTC. Amino acid sequence: CASSRIQAGEGETQYF. The J gene is TRBJ2-5, the V gene TRBV4-2, with 8 nucleotides matching TRBD2. The CDR3 contains 16 residues. V lost 4 bases, J lost 5 bases, and 12 bases stayed unmatched. In germline, CDR1 is LGHNA, CDR2 YNFKEQ.

The CDR3 is CSVATGGTGELFF. The DNA of the CDR3 is TGCAGCGTCGCGACAGGGGGCACCGGGGAGCTGTTTTTT. This chain connects TRBV29-1 to TRBJ2-2; 9 bases are a match to TRBD1. With 6 bases clipped from V and 4 bases from J, the junction kept 3 bases outside the gene matches. The germline gives CDR1 SQVTM, CDR2 ANQGSEA. CDR3 length: 13 residues.

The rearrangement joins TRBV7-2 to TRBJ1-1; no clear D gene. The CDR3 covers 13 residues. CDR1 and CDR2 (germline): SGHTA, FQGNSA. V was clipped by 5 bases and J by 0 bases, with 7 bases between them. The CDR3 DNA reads TGTGCCAGCAGCAAAACGGTGAACACTGAAGCTTTCTTT. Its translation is CASSKTVNTEAFF. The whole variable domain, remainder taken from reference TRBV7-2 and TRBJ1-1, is GAGVSQSPSNKVTEKGKDVELRCDPISGHTALYWYRQSLGQGLEFLIYFQGNSAPDKSGLPSDRFSAERTGGSVSTLTIQRTQQEDSAVYLCASSKTVNTEAFFGQGTRLTVV.

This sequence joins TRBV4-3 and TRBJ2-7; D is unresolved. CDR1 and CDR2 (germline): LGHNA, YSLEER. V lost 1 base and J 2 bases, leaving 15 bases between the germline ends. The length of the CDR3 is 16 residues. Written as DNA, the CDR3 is TGCGCCAGCAGCCAAGGAGAATCACAGCCTACCTACGAGCAGTACTTC. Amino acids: CASSQGESQPTYEQYF.

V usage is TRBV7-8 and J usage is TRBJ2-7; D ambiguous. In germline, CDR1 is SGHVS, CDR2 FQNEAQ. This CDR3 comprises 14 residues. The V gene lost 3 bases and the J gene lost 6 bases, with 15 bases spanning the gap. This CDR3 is CASSFSLVDREQYF. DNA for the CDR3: TGTGCCAGCAGCTTCTCTCTAGTTGATCGCGAGCAGTACTTC.

CDR3 nucleotides: TGTGCCAGTAGTATAGATCGGGAGAGGACTAACTATGGCTACACCTTC. This codes for CASSIDRERTNYGYTF. This chain links TRBV19 with TRBJ1-2; no clear D. Germline values: CDR1 LNHDA, CDR2 SQIVND (reference sequence). This CDR3 comprises 16 residues. V gave up 0 bases and J gave up 0 bases, with 11 bases separating them.

In nucleotides, the CDR3 is TGTGCCAGCAGCAAAGGGACAGCTACTAACTATGGCTACACCTTC. Protein sequence: CASSKGTATNYGYTF. This chain uses TRBV6-1 with TRBJ1-2; TRBD1 matches at 7 bases. The CDR3 extends over 15 amino acids. Germline loops: CDR1 MNHNS, CDR2 SASEGT. After removal of 6 bases from V and 0 bases from J, the junction contained 7 bases not matched to a gene.

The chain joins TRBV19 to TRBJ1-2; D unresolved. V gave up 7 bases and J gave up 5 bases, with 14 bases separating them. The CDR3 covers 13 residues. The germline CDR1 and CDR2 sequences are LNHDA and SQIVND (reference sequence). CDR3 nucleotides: TGTGCCAGTACCCCTACCTCCGCATATGGCTACACCTTC. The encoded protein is CASTPTSAYGYTF.

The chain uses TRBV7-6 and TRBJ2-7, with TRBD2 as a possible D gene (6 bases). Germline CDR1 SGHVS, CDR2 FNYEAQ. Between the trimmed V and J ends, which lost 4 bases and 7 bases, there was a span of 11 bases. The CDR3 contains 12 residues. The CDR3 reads CASSSSAGEQYF. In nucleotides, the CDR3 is TGTGCCAGCAGCTCCTCGGCGGGGGAGCAGTACTTC.

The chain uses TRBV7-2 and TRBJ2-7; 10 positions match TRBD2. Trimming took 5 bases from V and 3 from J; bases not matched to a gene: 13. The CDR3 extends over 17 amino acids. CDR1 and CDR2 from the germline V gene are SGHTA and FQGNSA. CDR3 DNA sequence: TGTGCCAGCAGCCTCGCCGTGGGACTAGCGACAAACTACGAGCAGTACTTC. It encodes CASSLAVGLATNYEQYF.

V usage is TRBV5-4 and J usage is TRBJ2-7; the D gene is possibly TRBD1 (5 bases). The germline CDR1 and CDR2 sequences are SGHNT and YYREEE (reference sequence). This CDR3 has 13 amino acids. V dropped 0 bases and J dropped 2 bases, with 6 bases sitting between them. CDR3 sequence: CASSLGRAYEQYF. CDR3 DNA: TGTGCCAGCAGCTTGGGCAGGGCCTACGAGCAGTACTTC.

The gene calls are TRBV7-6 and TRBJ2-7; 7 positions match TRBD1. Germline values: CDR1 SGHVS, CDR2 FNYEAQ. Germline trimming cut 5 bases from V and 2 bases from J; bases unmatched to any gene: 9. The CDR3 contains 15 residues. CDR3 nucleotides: TGTGCCAGCAGCCCACCTTTAGGGGGCCCCTACGAGCAGTACTTC. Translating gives CASSPPLGGPYEQYF.

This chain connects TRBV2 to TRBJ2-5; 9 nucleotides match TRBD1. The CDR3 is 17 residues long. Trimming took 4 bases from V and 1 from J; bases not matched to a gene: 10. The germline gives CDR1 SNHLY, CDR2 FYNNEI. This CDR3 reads CASSAGTGFGIQETQYF. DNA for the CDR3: TGTGCCAGCAGTGCCGGGACAGGGTTCGGAATCCAAGAGACCCAGTACTTC.

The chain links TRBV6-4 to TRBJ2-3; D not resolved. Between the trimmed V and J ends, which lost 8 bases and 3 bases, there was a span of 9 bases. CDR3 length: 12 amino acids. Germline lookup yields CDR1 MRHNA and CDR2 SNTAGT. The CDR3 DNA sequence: TGTGCCAGCTCTGGGCCGACAGATACGCAGTATTTT. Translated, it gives CASSGPTDTQYF.

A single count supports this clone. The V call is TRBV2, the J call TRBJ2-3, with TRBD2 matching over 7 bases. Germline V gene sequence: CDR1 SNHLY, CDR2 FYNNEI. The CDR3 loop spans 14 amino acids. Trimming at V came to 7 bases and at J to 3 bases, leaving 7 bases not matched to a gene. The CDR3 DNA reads TGTGCCAGCACCCGGGGGGAAATGACAGATACGCAGTATTTT. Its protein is CASTRGEMTDTQYF.

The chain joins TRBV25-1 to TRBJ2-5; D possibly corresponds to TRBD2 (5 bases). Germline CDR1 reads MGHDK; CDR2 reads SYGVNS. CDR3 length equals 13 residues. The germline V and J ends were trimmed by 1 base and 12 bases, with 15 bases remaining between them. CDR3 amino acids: CASSEFQRSTKYF. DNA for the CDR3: TGTGCCAGCAGTGAATTCCAGCGGTCTACCAAGTACTTC. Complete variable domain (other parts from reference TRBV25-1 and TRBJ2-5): EADIYQTPRYLVIGTGKKITLECSQTMGHDKMYWYQQDPGMELHLIHYSYGVNSTEKGDLSSESTVSRIRTEHFPLTLESARPSHTSQYLCASSEFQRSTKYFGPGTRLLVL.

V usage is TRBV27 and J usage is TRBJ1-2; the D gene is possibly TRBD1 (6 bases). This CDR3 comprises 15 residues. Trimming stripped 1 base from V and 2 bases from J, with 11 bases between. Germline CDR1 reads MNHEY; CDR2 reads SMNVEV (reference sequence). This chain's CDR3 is CASSLLATGNYGYTF. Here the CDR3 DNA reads TGTGCCAGCAGTTTATTAGCGACAGGAAACTATGGCTACACCTTC.